These 10 T cell receptor beta chains share one sample of origin, sequenced in a study of vaccination and CD4 T cells after COVID-19. The Oncomine TCR Beta short-read assay sequenced DNA from cultured CD4+ T cells. TCRdb analysed the PCR reads with MiXCR anew, one entry per CDR3 protein. The sample consists of roughly 16,000 distinct CDR3 sequences, approximately 26% of them appearing once. Their target antigens are unknown. Stated treatment: roughly 10-day PBMC culture with coronavirus spike peptide pools or control peptides (ViraFEST assay). Source material: cultured CD4+ T cells from blood. The receptors here all came from a human donor with COVID-19.

This clonotype was detected a few times. The chain carries TRBV11-2 and TRBJ1-1; D might be TRBD1 (6 bases). CDR3 length: 16 residues. CDR1 and CDR2 from the germline V gene are SGHAT and FQNNGV. Trimming removed 1 base from V and 6 bases from J, with 18 bases in between. The CDR3 DNA reads as TGTGCCAGCAGCTTAGCGTGGGGGAGCAGGGGATCTGAAGCTTTCTTT. Protein: CASSLAWGSRGSEAFF.

This clonotype was picked up a small number of times. This chain joins TRBV7-9 and TRBJ1-6; maybe TRBD1 (5 bases). The germline V and J ends were trimmed by 2 bases and 14 bases, with 13 bases remaining between them. The CDR3 spans 13 residues. The germline V gene has CDR1 SEHNR and CDR2 FQNEAQ (reference sequence). The CDR3 coding sequence is TGTGCCAGCAGCTTACGTGAGGGGTACACCCTCCACTTT. It encodes CASSLREGYTLHF.

A few counts support this clonotype. The chain joins TRBV7-2 to TRBJ1-6; D unresolved. The CDR3 extends over 15 amino acids. Germline V gives CDR1 SGHTA, CDR2 FQGNSA. Between the trimmed V and J ends, which lost 1 base and 9 bases, there was a span of 13 bases. CDR3 in amino acids: CASSLGIFSGSPLHF. The CDR3 bases are TGTGCCAGCAGCTTAGGTATCTTTAGTGGTTCACCCCTCCACTTT.

The rearrangement links TRBV2 to TRBJ2-3; D is possibly TRBD1 or TRBD2 (5 bases each). The CDR3 runs to 13 residues. Germline V gene sequence: CDR1 SNHLY, CDR2 FYNNEI. Trimming left V 8 bases short and J 6 bases short, with 15 bases between. CDR3 in DNA: TGTGCCAGCCAATCTTCAGGGACGGATACGCAGTATTTT. This translates into CASQSSGTDTQYF.

This chain links TRBV1 with TRBJ2-1; TRBD2, as called in the table, went unchecked against the DNA. TRBV1 counts as a pseudogene. This CDR3 has 15 residues. The CDR3 sequence: CTSSQGLAGAHEQFF. The CDR3 DNA reads as TGCACCAGCAGCCAAGGACTAGCGGGGGCTCATGAGCAGTTCTTC.

The chain employs TRBV4-1 and TRBJ2-4; D is uncertain. This CDR3 is built from 15 residues. V lost 2 bases, J lost 6 bases, and 14 bases lay in between. Germline V gene data show CDR1 as MGHRA and CDR2 as YSYEKL. The CDR3 spells CASSQLTGRTNIQYF. The CDR3 DNA reads TGCGCCAGCAGCCAATTAACCGGACGGACAAACATTCAGTACTTC.

This clonotype was counted a few times. V and J are TRBV7-2 and TRBJ1-1; a possible D gene is TRBD1 (5 bases). The CDR3 extends over 13 amino acids. Germline lookup yields CDR1 SGHTA and CDR2 FQGNSA. Trimming cost V 1 base and J 2 bases, with 5 bases left between them. CDR3 DNA: TGTGCCAGCAGCTTAGGGACAAACACTGAAGCTTTCTTT. It translates to CASSLGTNTEAFF.

The sample holds a few counts of this clonotype. This chain links TRBV6-1 with TRBJ2-3; 12 nucleotides line up with TRBD2. V lost 4 bases and J lost 4; bases outside the gene matches: 3. From germline, CDR1 is MNHNS and CDR2 SASEGT. The CDR3 totals 15 residues. The CDR3 here is CASSALAGGPDTQYF. The CDR3 DNA reads TGTGCCAGCAGTGCACTAGCGGGGGGCCCAGATACGCAGTATTTT.

Worth noting for this clonotype: A much larger clone differs from this one at a single base, so this may be a read error. This sequence joins TRBV20-1 and TRBJ1-2, with D perhaps matching TRBD1 (5 bases). The germline V gene has CDR1 DFQATT and CDR2 SNEGSKA (reference sequence). With 0 bases removed from V and 6 bases from J, the gap between germline ends came to 14 bases. This CDR3 has 14 residues. The CDR3 nucleotides read TGCAGTGCTAGAGATCTCAAGGGACCGCATGGCTACACCTTC. It codes for CSARDLKGPHGYTF.

The gene calls are TRBV19 and TRBJ2-4; the D call may be TRBD1 or TRBD2 (5 bases each). Trimming left V 9 bases short and J 0 bases short, with 24 bases between. This CDR3 has 18 residues. Per the germline V gene, CDR1 is LNHDA and CDR2 is SQIVND (reference sequence). The CDR3 spells CASTRDGGVTLAKNIQYF. The CDR3 DNA reads TGTGCCAGCACCCGGGACGGCGGAGTAACACTAGCCAAAAACATTCAGTACTTC.